This is a list of T cell receptor beta chains from one sample in a study of sequential checkpoint blockade in melanoma. Sequenced by immunoSEQ multiplex PCR; TCRdb stores in-frame clones only, minus some. The data hold fewer than 25,000 clones, with roughly 80% observed a single time. The starting material was CD8+ T cells sorted from blood (inferred from file names), obtained from a patient given nivolumab and ipilimumab in sequence. All receptors come from a human donor with melanoma. CDR3s include the opening cysteine and the closing phenylalanine or tryptophan. Each record gives: clone size, D gene, J gene, V gene, CDR3 length, CDR3 protein, CDR3 DNA. D genes are given only for firm matches. The listing skips clone size in some rows; elsewhere it reads once, few, many or a size class.

clone size: .; D gene: .; J gene: TRBJ2-5; V gene: TRBV7-2; CDR3 length: 15; CDR3 protein: CASSFPRGQQETQYF; CDR3 DNA: TGTGCCAGCAGCTTCCCGCGGGGCCAGCAAGAGACCCAGTACTTC
clone size: few; D gene: .; J gene: TRBJ1-3; V gene: TRBV10-3; CDR3 length: 15; CDR3 protein: CAISEYSGAGNTIYF; CDR3 DNA: TGTGCCATCAGTGAGTACTCAGGGGCCGGAAACACCATATATTTT
clone size: .; D gene: .; J gene: TRBJ1-6; V gene: TRBV6-1; CDR3 length: 15; CDR3 protein: CASSLRTEHNSPLHF; CDR3 DNA: TGTGCCAGCAGTCTACGGACAGAGCACAATTCACCCCTCCACTTT
clone size: few; D gene: .; J gene: TRBJ1-3; V gene: TRBV4-1; CDR3 length: 16; CDR3 protein: CASSPQVQGFSNTIYF; CDR3 DNA: TGCGCCAGCAGCCCCCAGGTACAGGGTTTTAGCAACACCATATATTTT
clone size: .; D gene: .; J gene: TRBJ2-7; V gene: TRBV29-1; CDR3 length: 12; CDR3 protein: CSVENREYEQYF; CDR3 DNA: TGCAGCGTTGAGAACAGGGAATACGAGCAGTACTTC
clone size: .; D gene: TRBD1; J gene: TRBJ2-1; V gene: TRBV10-1; CDR3 length: 17; CDR3 protein: CASSEGARDRGWSEQFF; CDR3 DNA: TGCGCCAGCTCGGAAGGAGCCCGGGACAGGGGGTGGAGTGAGCAGTTCTTC
clone size: .; D gene: .; J gene: TRBJ2-1; V gene: TRBV7-9; CDR3 length: 16; CDR3 protein: CASSGAGQSFYNEQFF; CDR3 DNA: TGTGCCAGCAGCGGCGCAGGACAAAGCTTCTACAATGAGCAGTTCTTC
clone size: .; D gene: .; J gene: TRBJ1-1; V gene: TRBV4-2; CDR3 length: 16; CDR3 protein: CASSHPNGGDGTEAFF; CDR3 DNA: TGTGCCAGCAGCCATCCAAACGGAGGGGACGGCACTGAAGCTTTCTTT
clone size: .; D gene: TRBD2; J gene: TRBJ2-1; V gene: TRBV10-3; CDR3 length: 18; CDR3 protein: CAIRGLAGGPSSYNEQFF; CDR3 DNA: TGTGCCATCAGGGGGCTAGCGGGGGGTCCTAGCTCCTACAATGAGCAGTTCTTC
clone size: .; D gene: TRBD2; J gene: TRBJ2-1; V gene: TRBV28; CDR3 length: 14; CDR3 protein: CASSFSGGLNEQFF; CDR3 DNA: TGTGCCAGCAGTTTTTCGGGAGGGCTGAATGAGCAGTTCTTC
clone size: .; D gene: .; J gene: TRBJ1-5; V gene: TRBV7-8; CDR3 length: 15; CDR3 protein: CASSLPVGLNQPQHF; CDR3 DNA: TGTGCCAGCAGCTTACCGGTGGGCCTAAATCAGCCCCAGCATTTT
clone size: few; D gene: TRBD2; J gene: TRBJ2-3; V gene: TRBV27; CDR3 length: 17; CDR3 protein: CASSLVGLAGVADTQYF; CDR3 DNA: TGTGCCAGCAGTTTAGTGGGCCTAGCGGGAGTGGCAGATACGCAGTATTTT
clone size: .; D gene: .; J gene: TRBJ2-7; V gene: TRBV7-2; CDR3 length: 14; CDR3 protein: CASSPIQVSYEQYF; CDR3 DNA: TGTGCCAGCAGCCCCATCCAGGTATCCTACGAGCAGTACTTC
clone size: .; D gene: .; J gene: TRBJ1-2; V gene: TRBV9; CDR3 length: 16; CDR3 protein: CASSVSGGRPRHGYTF; CDR3 DNA: TGTGCCAGCAGCGTATCCGGGGGTCGCCCGCGGCATGGCTACACCTTC
clone size: .; D gene: .; J gene: TRBJ2-5; V gene: TRBV12-2; CDR3 length: 15; CDR3 protein: CASRSFHRVMETQYF; CDR3 DNA: TGTGCAAGTCGCTCATTCCACAGGGTGATGGAGACCCAGTACTTC
clone size: .; D gene: .; J gene: TRBJ2-2; V gene: TRBV18; CDR3 length: 15; CDR3 protein: CASSLRTGETGELFF; CDR3 DNA: TGTGCCAGCTCACTGAGGACGGGGGAAACCGGGGAGCTGTTTTTT
clone size: .; D gene: TRBD1; J gene: TRBJ2-6; V gene: TRBV7-6; CDR3 length: 15; CDR3 protein: CASSPQGAGANVLTF; CDR3 DNA: TGTGCCAGCAGCCCGCAGGGGGCTGGGGCCAACGTCCTGACTTTC
clone size: .; D gene: TRBD2; J gene: TRBJ2-5; V gene: TRBV7-9; CDR3 length: 17; CDR3 protein: CASSLVGGEGPQETQYF; CDR3 DNA: TGTGCCAGCAGCTTAGTGGGGGGGGAGGGCCCTCAAGAGACCCAGTACTTC
clone size: .; D gene: TRBD2; J gene: TRBJ2-2; V gene: TRBV11-2; CDR3 length: 14; CDR3 protein: CASSRGGPTGELFF; CDR3 DNA: TGTGCCAGCAGCCGCGGGGGGCCCACCGGGGAGCTGTTTTTT
clone size: .; D gene: TRBD2; J gene: TRBJ2-3; V gene: TRBV5-1; CDR3 length: 15; CDR3 protein: CASSSLAGVADTQYF; CDR3 DNA: TGCGCCAGCAGCTCCTTAGCGGGGGTCGCAGATACGCAGTATTTT
clone size: once; D gene: TRBD1; J gene: TRBJ2-3; V gene: TRBV4-3; CDR3 length: 16; CDR3 protein: CASSQAGTGVPDTQYF; CDR3 DNA: TGCGCCAGCAGCCAAGCCGGGACAGGTGTACCAGATACGCAGTATTTT
clone size: .; D gene: TRBD2; J gene: TRBJ2-7; V gene: TRBV7-2; CDR3 length: 13; CDR3 protein: CASGEGPTYEQYF; CDR3 DNA: TGTGCCAGCGGGGAGGGCCCTACCTACGAGCAGTACTTC
clone size: .; D gene: .; J gene: TRBJ2-7; V gene: TRBV7-9; CDR3 length: 15; CDR3 protein: CASSLGQGSSYEQYF; CDR3 DNA: TGTGCCAGCAGCTTAGGGCAGGGCAGTTCCTACGAGCAGTACTTC
clone size: .; D gene: .; J gene: TRBJ1-1; V gene: TRBV5-6; CDR3 length: 14; CDR3 protein: CASSLGGGQAEAFF; CDR3 DNA: TGTGCCAGCAGCTTGGGCGGGGGACAAGCTGAAGCTTTCTTT
clone size: few; D gene: .; J gene: TRBJ2-7; V gene: TRBV19; CDR3 length: 13; CDR3 protein: CASSIVQGYEQYF; CDR3 DNA: TGTGCCAGTAGTATAGTCCAGGGCTACGAGCAGTACTTC
clone size: medium-sized; D gene: TRBD2; J gene: TRBJ2-5; V gene: TRBV11-2; CDR3 length: 14; CDR3 protein: CASSLIGGGETQYF; CDR3 DNA: TGTGCCAGCAGCTTAATAGGCGGGGGAGAGACCCAGTACTTC
clone size: .; D gene: .; J gene: TRBJ1-2; V gene: TRBV27; CDR3 length: 15; CDR3 protein: CASSLSLGAGYGYTF; CDR3 DNA: TGTGCCAGCAGTTTATCGCTGGGCGCTGGCTATGGCTACACCTTC
clone size: .; D gene: .; J gene: TRBJ2-7; V gene: TRBV2; CDR3 length: 16; CDR3 protein: CASSARIPRRLDEQYF; CDR3 DNA: TGTGCCAGCAGCGCCAGGATCCCCAGGCGCTTGGACGAGCAGTACTTC
clone size: .; D gene: .; J gene: TRBJ1-1; V gene: TRBV9; CDR3 length: 15; CDR3 protein: CASSATTGPGTEAFF; CDR3 DNA: TGTGCCAGCAGCGCTACCACAGGGCCGGGCACTGAAGCTTTCTTT
clone size: .; D gene: .; J gene: TRBJ1-1; V gene: TRBV27; CDR3 length: 13; CDR3 protein: CASKLVGNTEAFF; CDR3 DNA: TGTGCCAGCAAGTTGGTCGGGAACACTGAAGCTTTCTTT
clone size: .; D gene: .; J gene: TRBJ1-6; V gene: TRBV9; CDR3 length: 17; CDR3 protein: CASSVGTGASYNSPLHF; CDR3 DNA: TGTGCCAGCAGCGTAGGTACTGGGGCATCCTATAATTCACCCCTCCACTTT
clone size: once; D gene: .; J gene: TRBJ1-5; V gene: TRBV6-1; CDR3 length: 16; CDR3 protein: CASSEVGGYSNQPQHF; CDR3 DNA: TGTGCCAGCAGTGAAGTAGGGGGTTATAGCAATCAGCCCCAGCATTTT
clone size: .; D gene: TRBD2; J gene: TRBJ2-7; V gene: TRBV9; CDR3 length: 13; CDR3 protein: CASSEGLAGEQYF; CDR3 DNA: TGTGCCAGCAGCGAGGGACTAGCGGGAGAGCAGTACTTC
clone size: .; D gene: TRBD2; J gene: TRBJ2-1; V gene: TRBV6-6; CDR3 length: 15; CDR3 protein: CASRRTSGSDNEQFF; CDR3 DNA: TGTGCCAGCAGACGTACTAGCGGGAGCGACAATGAGCAGTTCTTC
clone size: .; D gene: TRBD1; J gene: TRBJ1-5; V gene: TRBV18; CDR3 length: 16; CDR3 protein: CASSPGPGQGGQPQHF; CDR3 DNA: TGTGCCAGCTCACCAGGGCCGGGACAGGGGGGTCAGCCCCAGCATTTT
clone size: .; D gene: TRBD2; J gene: TRBJ2-7; V gene: TRBV7-2; CDR3 length: 18; CDR3 protein: CASSLSPPGWEGSYEQYF; CDR3 DNA: TGTGCCAGCAGCTTATCCCCCCCGGGCTGGGAGGGGTCCTACGAGCAGTACTTC
clone size: .; D gene: TRBD1; J gene: TRBJ2-1; V gene: TRBV18; CDR3 length: 13; CDR3 protein: CASSAGGYNEQFF; CDR3 DNA: TGTGCCAGCTCAGCAGGGGGCTATAATGAGCAGTTCTTC
clone size: once; D gene: .; J gene: TRBJ2-5; V gene: TRBV14; CDR3 length: 12; CDR3 protein: CASSQGVETQYF; CDR3 DNA: TGTGCCAGCAGCCAAGGAGTAGAGACCCAGTACTTC
clone size: .; D gene: TRBD1; J gene: TRBJ2-7; V gene: TRBV2; CDR3 length: 17; CDR3 protein: CASRPLKGQGAFYEQYF; CDR3 DNA: TGTGCCAGCAGACCCCTCAAGGGACAGGGGGCCTTCTACGAGCAGTACTTC
clone size: once; D gene: TRBD1; J gene: TRBJ2-2; V gene: TRBV4-3; CDR3 length: 17; CDR3 protein: CASSQEAGGVSTGELFF; CDR3 DNA: TGCGCCAGCAGCCAAGAAGCAGGGGGCGTTAGCACCGGGGAGCTGTTTTTT
clone size: .; D gene: TRBD2; J gene: TRBJ2-5; V gene: TRBV2; CDR3 length: 16; CDR3 protein: CASSLSLAGGPETQYF; CDR3 DNA: TGTGCCAGCAGCCTATCCCTAGCGGGGGGGCCGGAGACCCAGTACTTC
clone size: .; D gene: .; J gene: TRBJ2-2; V gene: TRBV6-5; CDR3 length: 14; CDR3 protein: CASSYYEHTGELFF; CDR3 DNA: TGTGCCAGCAGTTACTACGAGCACACCGGGGAGCTGTTTTTT
clone size: .; D gene: TRBD1; J gene: TRBJ2-7; V gene: TRBV9; CDR3 length: 15; CDR3 protein: CASSAEGAGAYEQYF; CDR3 DNA: TGTGCCAGCAGCGCCGAGGGGGCAGGGGCCTACGAGCAGTACTTC